The 11 T cell receptor beta chains below all came from one sample that was sequenced in a study of blood T cell repertoires in COVID-19 (dated by TCRdb to the early 2020s). Library method: the immunoSEQ multiplex PCR assay. TCRdb stores this immuneACCESS table with in-frame sequences only. Part of the clones is absent; in the studies checked, under half of the shortfall reflects unresolved V genes, and no reason is known for the rest. The sample table contains some 380,000 clones; only one count was recorded for more than 75% of them. Of the sample, 1.1% falls within the top ten clones. Material: peripheral blood. The receptors originated from a human donor with acute or convalescent COVID-19. The donor label of this sample is uncertain.

The CDR3, as DNA: TGTGCCAGCAGCTTGAAAGGGGTGAACACTGAAGCTTTCTTT. Its translation: CASSLKGVNTEAFF. The chain couples TRBV5-4 to TRBJ1-1; weak D call: TRBD1 (5 bases). V was shortened by 1 base and J by 0 bases, with 7 bases between the two germline ends. This CDR3 region has 14 residues. Germline V gene sequence: CDR1 SGHNT, CDR2 YYREEE (reference sequence).

This clone was recorded many times. The V and J genes are TRBV7-2 and TRBJ2-7; 9 nucleotides match TRBD1. This CDR3 region has 16 residues. The V and J ends lost 5 bases and 5 bases, in that order; junction bases with no gene match: 13. Germline V lookup: CDR1 SGHTA, CDR2 FQGNSA. CDR3 in DNA: TGTGCCAGCAGCGATTCCGGGACAGGGTCCGGAAACGAGCAGTACTTC. As protein: CASSDSGTGSGNEQYF. Drawing the rest from reference TRBV7-2 and TRBJ2-7, the complete variable domain is GAGVSQSPSNKVTEKGKDVELRCDPISGHTALYWYRQSLGQGLEFLIYFQGNSAPDKSGLPSDRFSAERTGGSVSTLTIQRTQQEDSAVYLCASSDSGTGSGNEQYFGPGTRLTVT.

V is TRBV6-5 and J is TRBJ1-5; 7 bases are a match to TRBD1. The CDR3 is 14 residues long. Trimming at V came to 7 bases and at J to 2 bases, leaving 5 bases not matched to a gene. Germline V lookup: CDR1 MNHEY, CDR2 SVGAGI. The CDR3 DNA is TGTGCCAGCATCCGACAGGGTGGCAATCAGCCCCAGCATTTT. This translates into CASIRQGGNQPQHF.

This clone was recorded a few times. The chain employs TRBV27 and TRBJ2-7; 8 bases are shared with TRBD2. Germline V gene data show CDR1 as MNHEY and CDR2 as SMNVEV (reference sequence). The CDR3 runs 16 residues. Trimming took 6 bases from V and 0 from J; bases not matched to a gene: 10. The DNA of the CDR3 is TGTGCCAGCAGGACCCGGGGGGCGGGGGGCTCCTACGAGCAGTACTTC. Translated, it gives CASRTRGAGGSYEQYF.

The J gene is TRBJ2-7, the V gene TRBV19, with 8 bases aligning to TRBD2. The germline gives CDR1 LNHDA, CDR2 SQIVND (reference sequence). After removal of 3 bases from V and 5 bases from J, the junction contained 6 bases not matched to a gene. This CDR3 comprises 14 residues. This CDR3 is CASSISGSLNEQYF. CDR3 bases: TGTGCCAGTAGTATCAGCGGGAGCTTAAACGAGCAGTACTTC. The complete variable domain, with remaining parts taken from reference TRBV19 and TRBJ2-7, reads DGGITQSPKYLFRKEGQNVTLSCEQNLNHDAMYWYRQDPGQGLRLIYYSQIVNDFQKGDIAEGYSVSREKKESFPLTVTSAQKNPTAFYLCASSISGSLNEQYFGPGTRLTVT.

The chain uses TRBV6-5 and TRBJ1-2; TRBD1 agrees at 8 bases. The CDR3 consists of 14 residues. From germline, CDR1 is MNHEY and CDR2 SVGAGI. After removal of 6 bases from V and 6 bases from J, the junction contained 9 bases not matched to a gene. The CDR3 bases are TGTGCCAGCAGACTGACCAGGACAGGGAATGGCTACACCTTC. Translation: CASRLTRTGNGYTF.

The table lists this clone with a few counts. The chain couples TRBV5-8 to TRBJ1-5; no reliable D call. The V gene's germline CDR1 is SGHTS and CDR2 YDEGEE. This CDR3 is built from 13 residues. V lost 7 bases and J lost 5, with 13 bases in between. This CDR3 reads CASYREGHQPQHF. The CDR3 DNA reads as TGTGCCAGCTATCGGGAAGGACATCAGCCCCAGCATTTT.

This sequence joins TRBV3-1 (or the pseudogene TRBV3-2) and TRBJ1-2, with D maybe TRBD1 (5 bases). This CDR3 is built from 13 residues. Germline values: CDR1 LGHDT, CDR2 YNNKEL (reference sequence). Trimming removed 5 bases from V and 8 bases from J, with 15 bases in between. CDR3 in amino acids: CASSAKAGGGYTF. CDR3 sequence (DNA): TGTGCCAGCAGCGCTAAGGCGGGGGGAGGCTACACCTTC.

The CDR3 DNA reads as TGTGCCAGCAGTGCCCGGGGACAGGGGGTATTTGGAAACACCATATATTTT. It specifies CASSARGQGVFGNTIYF. The V call is TRBV6-1, the J call TRBJ1-3, with 11 bases fitting TRBD1. The CDR3 contains 17 residues. Germline CDR1 is MNHNS and CDR2 is SASEGT. Trimming cost V 4 bases and J 3 bases; bases outside gene matches: 8.

The chain recombines TRBV28 with TRBJ1-1; TRBD1 might be the D (6 bases). CDR3 size: 11 residues. Germline CDR1 reads MDHEN; CDR2 reads SYDVKM. Trimming left V 7 bases short and J 8 bases short, with 11 bases between. DNA for the CDR3: TGTGCCAGCACGGGGGGCGGGGAAGCTTTCTTT. It is translated as CASTGGGEAFF.

The V and J genes are TRBV5-4 and TRBJ2-4; maybe TRBD2 (6 bases). Germline V lookup: CDR1 SGHNT, CDR2 YYREEE (reference sequence). V lost 4 bases, J lost 0 bases, and 20 bases lay in between. The CDR3 contains 18 residues. The CDR3 coding sequence is TGTGCCAGCAGCCCCCGCGAAGGAGGGAGAAGAGCCAAAAACATTCAGTACTTC. Its translation: CASSPREGGRRAKNIQYF.